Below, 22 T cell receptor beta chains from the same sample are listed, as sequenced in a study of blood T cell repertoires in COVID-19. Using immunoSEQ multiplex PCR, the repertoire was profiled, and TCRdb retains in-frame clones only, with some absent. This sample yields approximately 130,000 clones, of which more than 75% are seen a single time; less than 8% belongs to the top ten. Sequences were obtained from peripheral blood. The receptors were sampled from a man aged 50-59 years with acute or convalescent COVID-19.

CDR3 DNA sequence: TGTGCCAGCTCACCGGACAGCGACGAGCAGTACTTC. This gives the protein CASSPDSDEQYF. V is TRBV18 and J is TRBJ2-7; the D gene is possibly TRBD1 (6 bases). Germline CDR1 KGHSH, CDR2 LQKENI. This CDR3 has 12 amino acids. V gave up 3 bases and J gave up 5 bases, with 8 bases separating them. Based on the CDR3 plus reference TRBV18 and TRBJ2-7, the full variable domain is NAGVMQNPRHLVRRRGQEARLRCSPMKGHSHVYWYRQLPEEGLKFMVYLQKENIIDESGMPKERFSAEFPKEGPSILRIQQVVRGDSAAYFCASSPDSDEQYFGPGTRLTVT.

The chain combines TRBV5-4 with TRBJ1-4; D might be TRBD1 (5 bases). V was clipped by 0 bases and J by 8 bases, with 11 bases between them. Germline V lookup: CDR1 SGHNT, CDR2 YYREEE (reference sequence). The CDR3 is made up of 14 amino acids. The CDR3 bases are TGTGCCAGCAGCTTGGGGCAGGGCGTCGAAAAACTGTTTTTT. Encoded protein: CASSLGQGVEKLFF.

DNA of the CDR3: TGTGCCAGCAGCCCCGCCAGCGGGAGTTCTTGGCAGTACTTC. This translates into CASSPASGSSWQYF. The chain uses TRBV6-5 and TRBJ2-7; 8 bases fit TRBD2. CDR1 is MNHEY, CDR2 SVGAGI, per germline. With 6 bases clipped from V and 9 bases from J, the junction kept 13 bases outside the gene matches. The CDR3 loop spans 14 amino acids.

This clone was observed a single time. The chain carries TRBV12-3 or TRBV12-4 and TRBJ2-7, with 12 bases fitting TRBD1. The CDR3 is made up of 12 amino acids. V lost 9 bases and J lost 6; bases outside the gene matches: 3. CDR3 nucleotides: TGTGCCAGTGGGACAGGGGGCCCCGAGCAGTACTTC. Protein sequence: CASGTGGPEQYF.

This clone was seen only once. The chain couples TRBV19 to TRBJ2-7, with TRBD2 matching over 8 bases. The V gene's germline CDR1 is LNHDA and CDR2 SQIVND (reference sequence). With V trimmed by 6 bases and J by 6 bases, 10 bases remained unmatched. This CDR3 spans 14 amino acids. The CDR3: CASRQVAGRGEQYF. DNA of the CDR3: TGTGCCAGTAGGCAAGTAGCGGGGAGGGGCGAGCAGTACTTC. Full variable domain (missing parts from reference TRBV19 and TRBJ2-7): DGGITQSPKYLFRKEGQNVTLSCEQNLNHDAMYWYRQDPGQGLRLIYYSQIVNDFQKGDIAEGYSVSREKKESFPLTVTSAQKNPTAFYLCASRQVAGRGEQYFGPGTRLTVT.

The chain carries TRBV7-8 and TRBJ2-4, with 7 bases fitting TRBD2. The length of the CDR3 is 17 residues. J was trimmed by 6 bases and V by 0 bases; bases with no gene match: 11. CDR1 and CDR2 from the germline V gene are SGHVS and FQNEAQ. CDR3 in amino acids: CASSLARVGGSLNIQYF. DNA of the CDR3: TGTGCCAGCAGCTTAGCGCGAGTGGGAGGGTCCTTAAACATTCAGTACTTC.

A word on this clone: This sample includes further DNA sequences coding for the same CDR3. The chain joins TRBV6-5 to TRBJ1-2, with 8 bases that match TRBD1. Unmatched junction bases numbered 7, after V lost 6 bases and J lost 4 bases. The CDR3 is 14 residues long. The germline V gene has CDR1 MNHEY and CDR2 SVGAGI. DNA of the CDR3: TGTGCCAGCAGCCCGACAGGGGTCGGCTATGGCTACACCTTC. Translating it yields CASSPTGVGYGYTF.

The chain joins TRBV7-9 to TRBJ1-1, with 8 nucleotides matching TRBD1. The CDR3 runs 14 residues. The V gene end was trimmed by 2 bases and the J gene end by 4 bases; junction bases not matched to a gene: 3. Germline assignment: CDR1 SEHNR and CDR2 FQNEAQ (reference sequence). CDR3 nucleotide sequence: TGTGCCAGCAGCTTATCCACAGGGGGCACTGAAGCTTTCTTT. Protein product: CASSLSTGGTEAFF.

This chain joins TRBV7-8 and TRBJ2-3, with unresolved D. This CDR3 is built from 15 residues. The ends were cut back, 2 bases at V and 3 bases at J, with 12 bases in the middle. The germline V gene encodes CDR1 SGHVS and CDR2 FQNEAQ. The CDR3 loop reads CASSLLRSSTDTQYF. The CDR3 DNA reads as TGTGCCAGCAGCTTACTCCGGAGCTCGACAGATACGCAGTATTTT.

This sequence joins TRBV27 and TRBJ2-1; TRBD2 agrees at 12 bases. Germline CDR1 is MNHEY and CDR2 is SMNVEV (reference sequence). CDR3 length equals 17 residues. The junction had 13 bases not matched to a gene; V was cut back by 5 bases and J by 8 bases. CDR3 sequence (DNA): TGTGCCAGCAGTACATTCAAGACTAGCGGGGGAGGTTATGAGCAGTTCTTC. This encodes CASSTFKTSGGGYEQFF.

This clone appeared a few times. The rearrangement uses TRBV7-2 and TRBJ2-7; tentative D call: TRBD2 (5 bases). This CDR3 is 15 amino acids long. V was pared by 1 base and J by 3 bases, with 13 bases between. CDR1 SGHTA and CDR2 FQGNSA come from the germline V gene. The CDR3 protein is CASSLVRVGSYEQYF. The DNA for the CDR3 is TGTGCCAGCAGCTTAGTGAGGGTGGGGAGCTACGAGCAGTACTTC.

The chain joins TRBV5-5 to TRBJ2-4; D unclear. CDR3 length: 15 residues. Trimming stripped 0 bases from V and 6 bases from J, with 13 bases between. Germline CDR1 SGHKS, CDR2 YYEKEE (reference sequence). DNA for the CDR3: TGTGCCAGCAGCTTGGCGGATGGGCCCGGAAACATTCAGTACTTC. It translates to CASSLADGPGNIQYF. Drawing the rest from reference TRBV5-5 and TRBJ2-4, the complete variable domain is DAGVTQSPTHLIKTRGQQVTLRCSPISGHKSVSWYQQVLGQGPQFIFQYYEKEERGRGNFPDRFSARQFPNYSSELNVNALLLGDSALYLCASSLADGPGNIQYFGAGTRLSVL.

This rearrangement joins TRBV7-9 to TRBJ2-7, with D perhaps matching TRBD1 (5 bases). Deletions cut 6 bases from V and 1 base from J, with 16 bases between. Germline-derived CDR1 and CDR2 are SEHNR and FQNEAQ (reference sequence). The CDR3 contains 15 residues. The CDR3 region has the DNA TGTGCCAGCAGACCATTCGCGACAGCTTCCTACGAGCAGTACTTC. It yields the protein CASRPFATASYEQYF.

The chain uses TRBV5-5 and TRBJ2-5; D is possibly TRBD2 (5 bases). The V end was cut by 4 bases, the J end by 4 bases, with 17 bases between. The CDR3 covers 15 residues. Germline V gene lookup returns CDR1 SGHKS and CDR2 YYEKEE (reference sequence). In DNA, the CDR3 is TGTGCCAGCAGCCCGGACGGACTTCCCGGAGAGACCCAGTACTTC. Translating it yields CASSPDGLPGETQYF.

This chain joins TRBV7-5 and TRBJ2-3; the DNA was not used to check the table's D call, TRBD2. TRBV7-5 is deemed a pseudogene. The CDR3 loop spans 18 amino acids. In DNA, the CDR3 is TGTGTCAGAAGCTTAATCTTTAGCGGGAGGGCCGGTACAGATACGCAGTATTTT. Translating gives CVRSLIFSGRAGTDTQYF.

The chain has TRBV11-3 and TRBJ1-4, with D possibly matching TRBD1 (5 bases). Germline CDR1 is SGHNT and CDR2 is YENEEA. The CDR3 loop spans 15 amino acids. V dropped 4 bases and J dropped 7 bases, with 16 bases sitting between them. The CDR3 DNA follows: TGTGCCAGCAGCTCGGGAGTCTTTCAGGGTGAAAAACTGTTTTTT. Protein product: CASSSGVFQGEKLFF.

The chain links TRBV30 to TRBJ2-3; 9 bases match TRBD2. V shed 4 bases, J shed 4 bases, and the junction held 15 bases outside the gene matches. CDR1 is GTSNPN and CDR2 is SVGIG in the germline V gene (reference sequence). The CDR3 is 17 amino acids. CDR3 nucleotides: TGTGCCTGGATCGTTCCCTTAGAGCGGGAGGCCTCAGATACGCAGTATTTT. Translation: CAWIVPLEREASDTQYF.

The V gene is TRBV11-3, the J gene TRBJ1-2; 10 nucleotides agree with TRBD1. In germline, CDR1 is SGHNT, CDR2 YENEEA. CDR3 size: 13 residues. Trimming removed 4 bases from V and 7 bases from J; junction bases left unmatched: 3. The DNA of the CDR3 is TGTGCCAGCAGCTCGGGACAGGGGTCTGGCTACACCTTC. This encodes CASSSGQGSGYTF.

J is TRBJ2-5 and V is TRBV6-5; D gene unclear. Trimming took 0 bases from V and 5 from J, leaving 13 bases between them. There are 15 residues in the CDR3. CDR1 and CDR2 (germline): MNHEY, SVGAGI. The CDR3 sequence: CASSYSWFREETQYF. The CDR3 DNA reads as TGTGCCAGCAGTTACTCGTGGTTCCGCGAGGAGACCCAGTACTTC.

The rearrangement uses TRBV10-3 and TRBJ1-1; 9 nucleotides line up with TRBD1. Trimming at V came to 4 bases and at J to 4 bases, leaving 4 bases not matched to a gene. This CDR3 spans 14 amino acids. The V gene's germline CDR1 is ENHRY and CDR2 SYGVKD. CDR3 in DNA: TGTGCCATCAGTGTAGGGACAGGGATCACTGAAGCTTTCTTT. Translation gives CAISVGTGITEAFF.

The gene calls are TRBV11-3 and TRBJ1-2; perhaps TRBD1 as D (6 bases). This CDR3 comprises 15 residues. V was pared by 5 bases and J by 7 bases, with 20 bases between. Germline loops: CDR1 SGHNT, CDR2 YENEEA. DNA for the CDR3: TGTGCCAGCAGCCCAAGGACAGTCGCGGGGGTTGGCTACACCTTC. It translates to CASSPRTVAGVGYTF.

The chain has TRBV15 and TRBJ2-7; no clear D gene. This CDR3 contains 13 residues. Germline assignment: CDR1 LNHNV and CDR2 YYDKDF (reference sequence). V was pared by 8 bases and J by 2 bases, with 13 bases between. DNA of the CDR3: TGTGCCACCCAGGAACCAACAGCCTACGAGCAGTACTTC. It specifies CATQEPTAYEQYF.